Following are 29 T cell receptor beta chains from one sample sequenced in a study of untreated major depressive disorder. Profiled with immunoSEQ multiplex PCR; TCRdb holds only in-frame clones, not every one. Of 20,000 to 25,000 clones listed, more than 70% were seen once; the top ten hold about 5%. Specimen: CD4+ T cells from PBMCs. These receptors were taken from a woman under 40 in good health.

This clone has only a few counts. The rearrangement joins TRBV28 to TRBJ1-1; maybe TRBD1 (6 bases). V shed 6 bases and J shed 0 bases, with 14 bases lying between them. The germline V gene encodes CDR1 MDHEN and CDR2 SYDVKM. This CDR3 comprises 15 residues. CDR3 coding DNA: TGTGCCAGCAGCCCCCAGGGGTCGGTGAACACTGAAGCTTTCTTT. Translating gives CASSPQGSVNTEAFF.

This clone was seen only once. The DNA for the CDR3 is TGTGCCAGCAGTTACGAGGGGGGTATCGAGTATGGCTACACCTTC. Protein product: CASSYEGGIEYGYTF. This rearrangement joins TRBV6-5 to TRBJ1-2, with a possible D match to TRBD1 (6 bases). The germline V and J ends were trimmed by 2 bases and 5 bases, with 15 bases remaining between them. In germline, CDR1 is MNHEY, CDR2 SVGAGI. The CDR3 sequence is 15 residues long.

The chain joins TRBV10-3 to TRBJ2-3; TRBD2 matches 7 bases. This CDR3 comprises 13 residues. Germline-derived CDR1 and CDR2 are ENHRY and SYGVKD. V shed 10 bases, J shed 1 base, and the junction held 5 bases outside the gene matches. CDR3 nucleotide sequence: TGTGCCACCGTTGGGGGGGGCACAGATACGCAGTATTTT. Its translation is CATVGGGTDTQYF.

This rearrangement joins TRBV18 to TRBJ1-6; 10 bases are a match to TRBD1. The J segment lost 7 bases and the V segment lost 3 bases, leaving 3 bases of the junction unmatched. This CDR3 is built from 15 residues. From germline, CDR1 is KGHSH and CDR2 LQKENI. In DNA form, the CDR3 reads TGTGCCAGCTCACCCGCGGGACAGGGGAATTCACCCCTCCACTTT. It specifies CASSPAGQGNSPLHF.

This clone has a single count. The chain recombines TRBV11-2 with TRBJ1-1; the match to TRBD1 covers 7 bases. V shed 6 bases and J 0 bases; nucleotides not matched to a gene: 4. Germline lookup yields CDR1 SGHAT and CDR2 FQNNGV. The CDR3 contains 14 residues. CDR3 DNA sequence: TGTGCCAGCAGGGTGGGACAGATGAACACTGAAGCTTTCTTT. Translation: CASRVGQMNTEAFF.

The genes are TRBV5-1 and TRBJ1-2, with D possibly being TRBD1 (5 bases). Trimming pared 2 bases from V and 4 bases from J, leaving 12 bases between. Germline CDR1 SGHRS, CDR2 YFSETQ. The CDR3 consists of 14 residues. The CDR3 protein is CASSFNRQSYGYTF. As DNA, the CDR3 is TGCGCCAGCAGCTTTAATCGACAGAGCTATGGCTACACCTTC.

The CDR3: CASSFTAVGGNQPQHF. CDR3 DNA sequence: TGTGCCAGCAGTTTCACTGCTGTAGGAGGCAATCAGCCCCAGCATTTT. V gene TRBV28 combines with J gene TRBJ1-5; no firm D call. V was cut by 3 bases and J by 2 bases, with 14 bases left in between. The CDR3 has 16 residues. The V gene's germline CDR1 is MDHEN and CDR2 SYDVKM.

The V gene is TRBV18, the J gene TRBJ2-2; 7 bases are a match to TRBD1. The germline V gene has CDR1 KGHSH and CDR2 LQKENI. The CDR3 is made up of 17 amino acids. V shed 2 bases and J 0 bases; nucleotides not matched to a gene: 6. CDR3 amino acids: CASSPVAGTANTGELFF. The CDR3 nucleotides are TGTGCCAGCTCACCAGTCGCCGGGACAGCGAACACCGGGGAGCTGTTTTTT.

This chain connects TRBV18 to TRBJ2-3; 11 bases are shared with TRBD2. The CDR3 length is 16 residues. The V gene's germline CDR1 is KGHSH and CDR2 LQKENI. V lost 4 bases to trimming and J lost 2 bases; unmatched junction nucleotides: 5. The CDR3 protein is CASSLGLAGHTDTQYF. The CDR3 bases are TGTGCCAGCTCACTCGGACTAGCGGGTCACACAGATACGCAGTATTTT.

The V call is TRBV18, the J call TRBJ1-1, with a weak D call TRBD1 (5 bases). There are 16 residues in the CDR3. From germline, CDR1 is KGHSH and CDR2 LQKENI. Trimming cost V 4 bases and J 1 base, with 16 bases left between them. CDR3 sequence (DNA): TGTGCCAGCTCACGGGACCCCCAATACGCGAACACTGAAGCTTTCTTT. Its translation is CASSRDPQYANTEAFF.

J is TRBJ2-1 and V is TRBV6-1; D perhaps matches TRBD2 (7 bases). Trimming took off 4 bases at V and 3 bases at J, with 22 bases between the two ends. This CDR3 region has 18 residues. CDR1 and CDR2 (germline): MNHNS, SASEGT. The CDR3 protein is CASSGGGRQPKSYNEQFF. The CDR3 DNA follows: TGTGCCAGCAGTGGGGGGGGGCGGCAGCCAAAGAGCTACAATGAGCAGTTCTTC.

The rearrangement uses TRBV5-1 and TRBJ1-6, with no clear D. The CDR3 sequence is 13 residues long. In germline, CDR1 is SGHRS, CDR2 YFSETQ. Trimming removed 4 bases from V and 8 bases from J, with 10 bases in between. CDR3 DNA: TGCGCCAGCAGCCCGGTTCGGGATTCACCCCTCCACTTT. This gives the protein CASSPVRDSPLHF.

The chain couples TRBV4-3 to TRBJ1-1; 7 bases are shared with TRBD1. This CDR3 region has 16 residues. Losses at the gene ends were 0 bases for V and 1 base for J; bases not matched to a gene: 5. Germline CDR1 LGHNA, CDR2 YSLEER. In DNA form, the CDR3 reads TGCGCCAGCAGCCAAGATTCAGGGGGAGGGAACACTGAAGCTTTCTTT. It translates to CASSQDSGGGNTEAFF.

CDR3 sequence: CASPPRGQDYEQYF. The CDR3 nucleotides read TGCGCCAGCCCCCCCAGAGGACAGGACTACGAGCAGTACTTC. The chain has TRBV5-1 and TRBJ2-7; 7 bases are shared with TRBD1. This CDR3 is built from 14 residues. V shed 7 bases and J 3 bases; nucleotides not matched to a gene: 10. Germline V lookup: CDR1 SGHRS, CDR2 YFSETQ. Full variable domain (missing parts from reference TRBV5-1 and TRBJ2-7): KAGVTQTPRYLIKTRGQQVTLSCSPISGHRSVSWYQQTPGQGLQFLFEYFSETQRNKGNFPGRFSGRQFSNSRSEMNVSTLELGDSALYLCASPPRGQDYEQYFGPGTRLTVT.

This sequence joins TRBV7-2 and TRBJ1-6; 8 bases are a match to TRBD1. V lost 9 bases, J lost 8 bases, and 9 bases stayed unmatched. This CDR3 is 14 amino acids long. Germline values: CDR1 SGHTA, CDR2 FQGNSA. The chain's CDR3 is CARGRTGRDSPLHF. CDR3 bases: TGTGCCAGGGGACGGACAGGGAGGGATTCACCCCTCCACTTT.

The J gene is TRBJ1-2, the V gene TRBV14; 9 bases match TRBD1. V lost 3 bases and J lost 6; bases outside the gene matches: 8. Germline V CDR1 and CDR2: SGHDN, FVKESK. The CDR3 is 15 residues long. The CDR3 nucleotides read TGTGCCAGCAGCCAGGGGGGACAGGGCAGGAATGGCTACACCTTC. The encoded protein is CASSQGGQGRNGYTF. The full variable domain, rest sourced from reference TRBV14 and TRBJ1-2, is EAGVTQFPSHSVIEKGQTVTLRCDPISGHDNLYWYRRVMGKEIKFLLHFVKESKQDESGMPNNRFLAERTGGTYSTLKVQPAELEDSGVYFCASSQGGQGRNGYTFGSGTRLTVV.

The CDR3 coding sequence is TGTGCCACCAGCAGAGAAAGAAGGAGCTTAGAGGGTCAGCCCCAGCATTTT. Amino acid sequence: CATSRERRSLEGQPQHF. The chain recombines TRBV15 with TRBJ1-5; D is undetermined. Per the germline V gene, CDR1 is LNHNV and CDR2 is YYDKDF (reference sequence). There are 17 residues in the CDR3. V gave up 0 bases and J gave up 6 bases, with 18 bases separating them.

This chain's CDR3 is CASSFFPGARTDTQYF. CDR3 coding DNA: TGTGCCAGCAGCTTCTTCCCCGGAGCCCGCACAGATACGCAGTATTTT. The V call is TRBV7-2, the J call TRBJ2-3; D is unclear. The CDR3 covers 16 residues. The germline gives CDR1 SGHTA, CDR2 FQGNSA. With 3 bases removed from V and 1 base from J, the gap between germline ends came to 14 bases.

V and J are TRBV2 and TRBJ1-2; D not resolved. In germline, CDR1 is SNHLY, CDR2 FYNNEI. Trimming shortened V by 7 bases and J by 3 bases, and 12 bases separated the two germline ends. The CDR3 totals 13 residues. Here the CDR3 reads CASTTEGDYGYTF. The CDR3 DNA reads TGTGCCAGCACCACGGAGGGTGACTATGGCTACACCTTC. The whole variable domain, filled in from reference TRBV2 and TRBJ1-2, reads EPEVTQTPSHQVTQMGQEVILRCVPISNHLYFYWYRQILGQKVEFLVSFYNNEISEKSEIFDDQFSVERPDGSNFTLKIRSTKLEDSAMYFCASTTEGDYGYTFGSGTRLTVV.

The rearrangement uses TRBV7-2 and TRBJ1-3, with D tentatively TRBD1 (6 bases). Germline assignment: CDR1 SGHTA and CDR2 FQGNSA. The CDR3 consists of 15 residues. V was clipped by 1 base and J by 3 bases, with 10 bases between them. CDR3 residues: CASSLDGQSGNTIYF. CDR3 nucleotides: TGTGCCAGCAGCTTAGACGGACAGAGTGGAAACACCATATATTTT. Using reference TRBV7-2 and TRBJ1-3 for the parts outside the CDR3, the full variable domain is GAGVSQSPSNKVTEKGKDVELRCDPISGHTALYWYRQSLGQGLEFLIYFQGNSAPDKSGLPSDRFSAERTGGSVSTLTIQRTQQEDSAVYLCASSLDGQSGNTIYFGEGSWLTVV.

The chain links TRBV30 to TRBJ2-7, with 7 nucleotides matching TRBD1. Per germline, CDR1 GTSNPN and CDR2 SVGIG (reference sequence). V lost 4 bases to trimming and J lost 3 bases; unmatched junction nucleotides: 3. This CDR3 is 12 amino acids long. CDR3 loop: CAWTTGDYEQYF. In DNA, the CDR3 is TGTGCCTGGACTACAGGGGACTACGAGCAGTACTTC. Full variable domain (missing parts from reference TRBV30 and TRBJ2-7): SQTIHQWPATLVQPVGSPLSLECTVEGTSNPNLYWYRQAAGRGLQLLFYSVGIGQISSEVPQNLSASRPQDRQFILSSKKLLLSDSGFYLCAWTTGDYEQYFGPGTRLTVT.

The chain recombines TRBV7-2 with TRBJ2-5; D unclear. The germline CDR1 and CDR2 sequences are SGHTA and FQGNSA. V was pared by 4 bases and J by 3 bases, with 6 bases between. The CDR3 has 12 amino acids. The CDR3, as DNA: TGTGCCAGCAGCTCCGCGGAAGAGACCCAGTACTTC. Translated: CASSSAEETQYF.

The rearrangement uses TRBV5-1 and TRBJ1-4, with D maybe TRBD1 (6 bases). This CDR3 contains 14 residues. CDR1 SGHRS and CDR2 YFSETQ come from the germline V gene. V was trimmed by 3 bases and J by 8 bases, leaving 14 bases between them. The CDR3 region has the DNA TGCGCCAGCAGCTCCACAGGGCAAGGAGAAAAACTGTTTTTT. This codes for CASSSTGQGEKLFF.

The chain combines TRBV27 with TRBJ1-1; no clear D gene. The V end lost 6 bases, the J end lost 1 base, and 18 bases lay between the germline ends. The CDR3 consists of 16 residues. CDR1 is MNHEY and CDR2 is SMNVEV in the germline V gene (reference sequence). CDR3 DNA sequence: TGTGCCAGCAGCCTATGGGGAGCGGGAGAGAACACTGAAGCTTTCTTT. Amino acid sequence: CASSLWGAGENTEAFF.

CDR3 in amino acids: CASSLSQGPNPQYF. The CDR3 coding sequence is TGTGCCAGCAGCCTATCTCAGGGGCCCAACCCGCAGTATTTT. The chain is built from TRBV7-3 and TRBJ2-3; weak D call: TRBD1 (6 bases). The CDR3 has 14 amino acids. CDR1 is SGHTA, CDR2 FQGTGA, per germline. V lost 5 bases, J lost 10 bases, and 19 bases lay in between.

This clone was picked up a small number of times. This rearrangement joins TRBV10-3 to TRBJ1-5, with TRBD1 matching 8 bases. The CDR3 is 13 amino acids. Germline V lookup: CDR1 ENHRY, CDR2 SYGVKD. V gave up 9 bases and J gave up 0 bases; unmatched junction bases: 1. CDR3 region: CAITGGSNQPQHF. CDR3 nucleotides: TGTGCCATAACAGGGGGTAGCAATCAGCCCCAGCATTTT.

This CDR3 is CSVAWGRDTEAFF. DNA of the CDR3: TGCAGCGTTGCGTGGGGGAGAGACACTGAAGCTTTCTTT. The V call is TRBV29-1, the J call TRBJ1-1; possibly TRBD1 for D (5 bases). This CDR3 is built from 13 residues. Germline-derived CDR1 and CDR2 are SQVTM and ANQGSEA. Between the trimmed V and J ends, which lost 4 bases and 3 bases, there was a span of 12 bases.

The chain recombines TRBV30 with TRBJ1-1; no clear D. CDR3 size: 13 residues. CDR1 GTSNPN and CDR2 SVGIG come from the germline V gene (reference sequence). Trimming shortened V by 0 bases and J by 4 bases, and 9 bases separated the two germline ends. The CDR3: CAWSVRLSTEAFF. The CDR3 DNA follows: TGTGCCTGGAGTGTACGGCTGAGCACTGAAGCTTTCTTT.

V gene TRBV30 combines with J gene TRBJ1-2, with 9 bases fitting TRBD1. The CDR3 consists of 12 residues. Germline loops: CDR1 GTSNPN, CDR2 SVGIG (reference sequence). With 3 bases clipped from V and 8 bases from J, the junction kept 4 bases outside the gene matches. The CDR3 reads CAWSGQGQGYTF. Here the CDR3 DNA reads TGTGCCTGGAGCGGACAGGGGCAAGGCTACACCTTC. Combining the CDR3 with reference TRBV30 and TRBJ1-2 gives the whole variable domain SQTIHQWPATLVQPVGSPLSLECTVEGTSNPNLYWYRQAAGRGLQLLFYSVGIGQISSEVPQNLSASRPQDRQFILSSKKLLLSDSGFYLCAWSGQGQGYTFGSGTRLTVV.